This T cell receptor beta chain was identified in a study of blood T cell repertoires in COVID-19. CDR3 length: 14 amino acids. Germline CDR1 is MDHEN and CDR2 is SYDVKM. Trimming took 5 bases from V and 6 from J; bases not matched to a gene: 5. Symptom resolution, clearance, or two negative PCRs marked donors in Cohort 3 as recovered. Profiling relied on immunoSEQ multiplex PCR, and the TCRdb table lists in-frame clones only, not all of them. The data contain over 350,000 clones, just under 90% of them seen just once; the ten biggest clones take up approximately 9.3%. This sequence originates from a woman aged 50 to 60 who had recovered from COVID-19. The source material was PBMCs or T cells enriched from blood (not recorded which). The chain joins TRBV28 to TRBJ2-2, with 8 bases identical to TRBD2. The CDR3 nucleotides read TGTGCCAGCAGTCTTAGAGCGGGGGCCGGGGAGCTGTTTTTT. Translated: CASSLRAGAGELFF.